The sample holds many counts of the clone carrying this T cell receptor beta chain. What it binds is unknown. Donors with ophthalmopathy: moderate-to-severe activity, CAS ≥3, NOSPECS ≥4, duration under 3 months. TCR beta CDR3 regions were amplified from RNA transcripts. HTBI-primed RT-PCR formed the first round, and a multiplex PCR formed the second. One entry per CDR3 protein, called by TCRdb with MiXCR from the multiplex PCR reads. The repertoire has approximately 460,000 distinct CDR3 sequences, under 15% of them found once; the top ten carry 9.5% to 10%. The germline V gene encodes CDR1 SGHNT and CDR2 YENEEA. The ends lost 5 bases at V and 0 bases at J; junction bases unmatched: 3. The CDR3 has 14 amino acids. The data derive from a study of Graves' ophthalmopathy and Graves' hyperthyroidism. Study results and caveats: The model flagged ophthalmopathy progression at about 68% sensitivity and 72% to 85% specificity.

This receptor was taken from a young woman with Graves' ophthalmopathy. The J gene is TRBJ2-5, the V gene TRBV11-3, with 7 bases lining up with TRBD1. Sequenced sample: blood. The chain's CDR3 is CASSRGQHQETQYF. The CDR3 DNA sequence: TGTGCCAGCAGCAGGGGACAGCACCAAGAGACCCAGTACTTC. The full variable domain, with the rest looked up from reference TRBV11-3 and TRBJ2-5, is EAGVVQSPRYKIIEKKQPVAFWCNPISGHNTLYWYLQNLGQGPELLIRYENEEAVDDSQLPKDRFSAERLKGVDSTLKIQPAELGDSAVYLCASSRGQHQETQYFGPGTRLLVL.